The next 23 T cell receptor beta chains were all read from a single sample in a study of PD-L1 blockade in urothelial cancer (TCRdb year 2017). The library was obtained by the immunoSEQ multiplex PCR assay. TCRdb mirrors the immuneACCESS table, restricted to in-frame sequences. Some clones are absent from its copies; in checked studies, under half trace to an unresolved V gene, and the reason for the others is unknown. This sample lists 56,000 or so clones; 86% were detected once. The top ten hold roughly 2.8% of the sample. The starting material was PBMCs, obtained around atezolizumab (anti-PD-L1) treatment. Receptors originate from a man aged 45-65 years with urothelial cancer.

The V call is TRBV7-2, the J call TRBJ2-7, with D possibly TRBD2 on 6 matching bases. V was cut by 0 bases and J by 7 bases, with 7 bases left in between. Germline CDR1 SGHTA, CDR2 FQGNSA. The CDR3 has 12 amino acids. The CDR3 DNA is TGTGCCAGCAGCTTAGCGGGGGGAGAGCAGTACTTC. This codes for CASSLAGGEQYF.

This clone has just a few counts. The rearrangement uses TRBV4-2 and TRBJ2-3; 12 nucleotides agree with TRBD2. Trimming at V came to 0 bases and at J to 2 bases, leaving 6 bases not matched to a gene. This CDR3 region has 18 residues. Germline V lookup: CDR1 LGHNA, CDR2 YNFKEQ. CDR3 nucleotide sequence: TGTGCCAGCAGCCAAGAAGTTGGACTAGCGGGAAACACAGATACGCAGTATTTT. Protein sequence: CASSQEVGLAGNTDTQYF.

The chain joins TRBV7-9 to TRBJ2-1; 8 bases agree with TRBD2. V shed 5 bases and J 0 bases; nucleotides not matched to a gene: 6. Germline V lookup: CDR1 SEHNR, CDR2 FQNEAQ (reference sequence). The CDR3 contains 16 residues. The CDR3 DNA follows: TGTGCCAGCAGCCCCCGGGAGGGGAGCTCCTACAATGAGCAGTTCTTC. As protein: CASSPREGSSYNEQFF.

This chain connects TRBV2 to TRBJ1-5; 8 bases are shared with TRBD1. The V and J ends lost 6 bases and 2 bases, in that order; junction bases with no gene match: 9. Germline assignment: CDR1 SNHLY and CDR2 FYNNEI. The CDR3 spans 16 residues. The chain's CDR3 is CASRGQEAFGNQPQHF. As DNA, the CDR3 is TGTGCCAGCAGGGGACAGGAGGCCTTTGGCAATCAGCCCCAGCATTTT.

The CDR3 DNA reads TGCGCCAGCAGCTTGGGGTGGGCCGCAACTAATGAAAAACTGTTTTTT. It encodes CASSLGWAATNEKLFF. The V call is TRBV5-1, the J call TRBJ1-4, with D unresolved. Germline V lookup: CDR1 SGHRS, CDR2 YFSETQ. The CDR3 is 16 residues long. V was clipped by 0 bases and J by 0 bases, with 9 bases between them.

The V and J genes are TRBV4-1 and TRBJ2-2; TRBD1 matches at 8 bases. The CDR3 consists of 15 residues. V dropped 4 bases and J dropped 0; count of bases not matched to a gene: 1. CDR1 and CDR2 from the germline V gene are MGHRA and YSYEKL. DNA for the CDR3: TGCGCCAGCAGCCTACAGGGGGCGAACACCGGGGAGCTGTTTTTT. Translating gives CASSLQGANTGELFF.

The chain links TRBV4-2 to TRBJ1-4; TRBD1 is a possible D gene (6 bases). The CDR3 contains 16 residues. V lost 0 bases and J 4 bases, leaving 12 bases between the germline ends. Germline V gene sequence: CDR1 LGHNA, CDR2 YNFKEQ. CDR3 DNA: TGTGCCAGCAGCCAAGATCCAACAGGGATTAATGAAAAACTGTTTTTT. This codes for CASSQDPTGINEKLFF.

The chain has TRBV6-6 and TRBJ2-1; TRBD2 matches at 13 bases. V dropped 9 bases and J dropped 7; count of bases not matched to a gene: 6. This CDR3 has 14 amino acids. Germline values: CDR1 MNHNY, CDR2 SVGAGI (reference sequence). The CDR3 region has the DNA TGTGCCAGTGGGACTAGCGGGACCGGGAATGAGCAGTTCTTC. This codes for CASGTSGTGNEQFF.

The chain recombines TRBV5-4 with TRBJ2-3; D is possibly TRBD2 (7 bases). Germline V lookup: CDR1 SGHNT, CDR2 YYREEE (reference sequence). V lost 4 bases, J lost 4 bases, and 19 bases lay in between. This CDR3 spans 16 amino acids. The CDR3 region is CASSRGAGANPDTQYF. The CDR3 region has the DNA TGTGCCAGCAGCAGGGGGGCGGGAGCGAACCCAGATACGCAGTATTTT. The whole variable domain, remainder taken from reference TRBV5-4 and TRBJ2-3, is ETGVTQSPTHLIKTRGQQVTLRCSSQSGHNTVSWYQQALGQGPQFIFQYYREEENGRGNFPPRFSGLQFPNYSSELNVNALELDDSALYLCASSRGAGANPDTQYFGPGTRLTVL.

This chain links TRBV2 with TRBJ1-5; possibly TRBD1 for D (6 bases). V was pared by 8 bases and J by 0 bases, with 11 bases between. The CDR3 is 14 amino acids. Germline V gene data show CDR1 as SNHLY and CDR2 as FYNNEI. The CDR3 DNA follows: TGTGCCAGCCACTGGGGGCTTAGCAATCAGCCCCAGCATTTT. The encoded protein is CASHWGLSNQPQHF.

This clone was counted once. The CDR3 DNA reads as TGTGCCAGCAGCCTCAGGGGTAATGAGCAGTTCTTC. It encodes CASSLRGNEQFF. The chain recombines TRBV2 with TRBJ2-1; the D gene is possibly TRBD1 (6 bases). V lost 6 bases, J lost 7 bases, and 10 bases lay in between. The CDR3 contains 12 residues. Germline V gene sequence: CDR1 SNHLY, CDR2 FYNNEI. Full variable domain (remainder filled in from reference TRBV2 and TRBJ2-1): EPEVTQTPSHQVTQMGQEVILRCVPISNHLYFYWYRQILGQKVEFLVSFYNNEISEKSEIFDDQFSVERPDGSNFTLKIRSTKLEDSAMYFCASSLRGNEQFFGPGTRLTVL.

The chain links TRBV28 to TRBJ1-2; the D is unclear. Looked up from germline, CDR1 is MDHEN and CDR2 is SYDVKM. V lost 4 bases and J lost 5, with 8 bases in between. The CDR3 is 12 residues long. The CDR3 DNA sequence: TGTGCCAGCAGTTCCCACGAGTATGGCTACACCTTC. It codes for CASSSHEYGYTF.

The chain recombines TRBV27 with TRBJ2-6; no definite D call. The V end lost 0 bases, the J end lost 0 bases, and 9 bases lay between the germline ends. The CDR3 runs 17 residues. Germline V gene sequence: CDR1 MNHEY, CDR2 SMNVEV (reference sequence). CDR3 region: CASSLSSVSSGANVLTF. The CDR3 DNA reads as TGTGCCAGCAGTTTATCTTCGGTTAGCTCTGGGGCCAACGTCCTGACTTTC.

This clone was counted between two and nine times. The CDR3, as DNA: TGCGCCAGCAGCGAACCGGGACTAGCCTTCCAAGAGACCCAGTACTTC. This sequence encodes CASSEPGLAFQETQYF. The chain employs TRBV5-1 and TRBJ2-5; 9 bases fit TRBD2. The CDR3 sequence is 16 residues long. V dropped 4 bases and J dropped 1; count of bases not matched to a gene: 8. Looked up from germline, CDR1 is SGHRS and CDR2 is YFSETQ.

This clone appeared a single time. V gene TRBV21-1 combines with J gene TRBJ2-5; the D call TRBD2 from the table was never checked on the DNA. TRBV21-1 is a pseudogene segment. This CDR3 comprises 16 residues. CDR3 sequence reads: CASSRGLAAIQETQYF. CDR3 in DNA: TGTGCCAGCAGCAGAGGACTAGCGGCCATCCAAGAGACCCAGTACTTC.

This chain connects TRBV7-3 to TRBJ2-7, with D tentatively TRBD1 (6 bases). The germline V gene encodes CDR1 SGHTA and CDR2 FQGTGA. The CDR3 sequence is 15 residues long. V was cut by 3 bases and J by 2 bases, with 14 bases left in between. The CDR3 here is CASSFTLTGPYEQYF. The CDR3 nucleotides are TGTGCCAGCAGCTTCACCTTGACAGGTCCCTACGAGCAGTACTTC.

The rearrangement links TRBV9 to TRBJ2-5, with 8 bases identical to TRBD1. J lost 3 bases, V lost 4 bases, and 11 bases had no gene match. The CDR3 consists of 16 residues. The germline gives CDR1 SGDLS, CDR2 YYNGEE. CDR3 in amino acids: CASSPRTGTGKETQYF. The CDR3 coding sequence is TGTGCCAGCAGCCCCAGGACAGGGACGGGGAAAGAGACCCAGTACTTC.

This clone was picked up a small number of times. The chain combines TRBV18 with TRBJ1-3; D is ambiguous. The V and J ends lost 3 bases and 8 bases respectively, with 17 bases between them. Germline V gene data show CDR1 as KGHSH and CDR2 as LQKENI. The CDR3 loop spans 15 amino acids. CDR3: CASSPVPADTHTIYF. CDR3 sequence (DNA): TGTGCCAGCTCACCTGTCCCGGCAGACACCCACACCATATATTTT.

The V and J genes are TRBV28 and TRBJ2-7, with 7 bases that match TRBD2. The CDR3 runs 15 residues. V dropped 3 bases and J dropped 2; count of bases not matched to a gene: 7. The germline gives CDR1 MDHEN, CDR2 SYDVKM. As DNA, the CDR3 is TGTGCCAGCAGTTTGGTACTAGCGAAAACCTACGAGCAGTACTTC. Its translation is CASSLVLAKTYEQYF.

The genes are TRBV7-8 and TRBJ1-2; 9 bases match TRBD1. With 5 bases clipped from V and 2 bases from J, the junction kept 6 bases outside the gene matches. The length of the CDR3 is 15 residues. CDR1 SGHVS and CDR2 FQNEAQ come from the germline V gene. The CDR3 coding sequence is TGTGCCAGCAGCCCCTCCGGGACAGGGAACTATGGCTACACCTTC. Protein: CASSPSGTGNYGYTF.

This rearrangement joins TRBV9 to TRBJ2-3; TRBD2 matches at 9 bases. Losses at the gene ends were 0 bases for V and 3 bases for J; bases not matched to a gene: 2. This CDR3 has 15 residues. The germline V gene has CDR1 SGDLS and CDR2 YYNGEE. The CDR3 protein is CASSVGGRGTDTQYF. The CDR3, as DNA: TGTGCCAGCAGCGTAGGCGGGAGGGGTACAGATACGCAGTATTTT.

The chain carries TRBV6-5 and TRBJ1-3, with D hard to call. Germline CDR1 reads MNHEY; CDR2 reads SVGAGI. This CDR3 is 15 amino acids long. V lost 0 bases, J lost 4 bases, and 10 bases lay in between. The CDR3 loop is CASSYSPVKGNTIYF. The CDR3, as DNA: TGTGCCAGCAGTTACTCCCCGGTAAAGGGAAACACCATATATTTT.

CDR3 residues: CASSLGNRDIMYTF. CDR3 nucleotides: TGTGCCAGCAGCTTAGGGAACCGGGACATCATGTACACCTTC. The rearrangement uses TRBV7-8 and TRBJ1-2; the D gene is possibly TRBD1 (6 bases). The length of the CDR3 is 14 residues. The V gene lost 1 base and the J gene lost 11 bases, with 17 bases spanning the gap. Germline CDR1 reads SGHVS; CDR2 reads FQNEAQ.